This TCR beta chain was sequenced for a study of cytomegalovirus exposure and HLA in healthy donors. Study overall: The Caucasian-associated ancestry cluster held around 76% of roughly 370 genotyped donors. General study results and limits: In a later analysis, CMV-associated beta chains were mostly HLA-associated, it appeared. Earlier analysis looked at TCR beta V segments, and most were productive about 90% or about 30% of the time. A later analysis reportedly found that, within productive TCRs, an Asian-associated ancestry cluster had fewer N-insertions than the mean observed across the approximately 700 donors.

This clone was recorded a few times. Antigen: not known. This CDR3 region has 12 residues. From germline, CDR1 is MNHNY and CDR2 SVGAGI (reference sequence). V lost 5 bases, J lost 4 bases, and 9 bases lay in between. The PCR had 60 Vbeta and 13 Jbeta primers. The assay was immunoSEQ multiplex PCR, and TCRdb's table has in-frame clones only and misses some. This table has 150,000 to 200,000 clones, roughly 85% appearing once. Specimen: PBMCs. This chain links TRBV6-6 with TRBJ2-7; D is unresolved. This clonotype originated in a woman aged 40 to 50 in good health and CMV-seronegative. The CDR3 DNA sequence: TGTGCCAGCAGTCCAGTTCTGTACGAGCAGTACTTC. Translating it yields CASSPVLYEQYF.